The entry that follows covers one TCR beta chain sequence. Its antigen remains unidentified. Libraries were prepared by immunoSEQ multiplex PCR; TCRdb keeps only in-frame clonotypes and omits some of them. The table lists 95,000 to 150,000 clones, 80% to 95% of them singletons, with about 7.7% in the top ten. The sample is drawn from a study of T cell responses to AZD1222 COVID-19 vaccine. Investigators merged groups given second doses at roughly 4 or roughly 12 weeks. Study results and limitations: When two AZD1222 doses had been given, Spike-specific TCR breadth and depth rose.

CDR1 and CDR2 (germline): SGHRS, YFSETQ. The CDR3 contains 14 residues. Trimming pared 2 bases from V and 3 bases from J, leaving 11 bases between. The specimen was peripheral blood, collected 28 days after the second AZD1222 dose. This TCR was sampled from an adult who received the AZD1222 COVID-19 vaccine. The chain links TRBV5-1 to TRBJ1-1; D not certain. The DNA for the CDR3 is TGCGCCAGCAGCTTTCGGCAGACCGACACTGAAGCTTTCTTT. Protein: CASSFRQTDTEAFF.